The entry below describes one TCR beta chain. Its antigen is not identified. A read error may account for a junction end that differs from germline. This CDR3 comprises 14 residues. Per germline, CDR1 SGHVS and CDR2 FQNEAQ. This entry comes from a study of T-cell reconstitution after alpha-beta-depleted transplantation in children. Unique molecular identifiers were built into the TCRbeta library. TCRdb recomputed calls from the PCR reads with MiXCR, one row per CDR3 protein. The profile shows approximately 82,000 distinct CDR3 sequences, 15% to 20% of them singletons. General study findings and limits: Roughly two months post-transplant, alpha-beta T cells reportedly originated from several hundred graft clones that had expanded. Newly produced T cells mostly accounted for T-cell counts and diversity one year post-transplant. Surviving recipient T cells and thymic progenitors produced the high day-60 TCRbeta diversity seen in some patients.

The sequenced sample was PBMCs, mostly from graft donor cells, obtained 360 days after TCRalphabeta/CD19-depleted stem cell transplant. The TCR comes from a male patient between 2 and 10 years old who had a stem cell transplant for acute lymphoblastic leukemia, so the T cells may come from the graft donor. The chain is built from TRBV7-8 and TRBJ1-2, with D maybe TRBD1 (5 bases). This chain's CDR3 is CASSKARDDYGYAF. The CDR3 DNA sequence: TGTGCCAGCAGCAAAGCCAGGGATGACTATGGCTACGCCTTC.